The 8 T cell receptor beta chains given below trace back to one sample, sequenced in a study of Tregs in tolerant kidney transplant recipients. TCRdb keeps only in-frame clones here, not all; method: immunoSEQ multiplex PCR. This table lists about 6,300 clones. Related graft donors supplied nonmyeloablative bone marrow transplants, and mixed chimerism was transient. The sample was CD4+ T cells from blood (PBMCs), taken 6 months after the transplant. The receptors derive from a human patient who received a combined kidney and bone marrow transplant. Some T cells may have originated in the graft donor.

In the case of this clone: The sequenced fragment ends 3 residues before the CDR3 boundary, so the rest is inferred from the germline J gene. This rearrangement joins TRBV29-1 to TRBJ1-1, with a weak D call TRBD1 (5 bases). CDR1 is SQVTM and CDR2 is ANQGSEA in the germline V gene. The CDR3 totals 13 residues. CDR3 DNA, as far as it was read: TGCAGCGTTGAACACCAGGACCCGAGGGGA. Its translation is CSVEHQDPRG. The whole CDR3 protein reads CSVEHQDPRGAFF.

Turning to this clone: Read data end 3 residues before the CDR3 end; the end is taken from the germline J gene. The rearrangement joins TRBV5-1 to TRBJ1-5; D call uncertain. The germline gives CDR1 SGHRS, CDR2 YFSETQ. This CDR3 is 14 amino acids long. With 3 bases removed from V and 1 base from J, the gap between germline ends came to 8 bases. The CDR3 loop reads CASSSAGSNQPQHF. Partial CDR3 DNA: TGCGCCAGCAGCTCGGCAGGCAGCAATCAGCCC.

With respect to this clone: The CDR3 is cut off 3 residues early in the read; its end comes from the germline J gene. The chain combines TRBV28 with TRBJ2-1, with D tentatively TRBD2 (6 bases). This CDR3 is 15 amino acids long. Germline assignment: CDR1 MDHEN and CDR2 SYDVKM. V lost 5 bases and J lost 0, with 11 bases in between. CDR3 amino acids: CASSPSTSSYNEQFF. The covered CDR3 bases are TGTGCCAGCAGTCCGTCGACTAGCTCCTACAATGAG.

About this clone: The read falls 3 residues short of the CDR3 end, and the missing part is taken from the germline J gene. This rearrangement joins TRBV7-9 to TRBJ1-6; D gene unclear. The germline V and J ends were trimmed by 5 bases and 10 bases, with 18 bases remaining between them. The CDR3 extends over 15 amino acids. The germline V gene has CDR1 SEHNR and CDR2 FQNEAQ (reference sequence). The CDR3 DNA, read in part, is TGTGCCAGCAGCCCCCTGCAGGATTTCGGCTCACCC. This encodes CASSPLQDFGSP. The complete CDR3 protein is CASSPLQDFGSPLHF.

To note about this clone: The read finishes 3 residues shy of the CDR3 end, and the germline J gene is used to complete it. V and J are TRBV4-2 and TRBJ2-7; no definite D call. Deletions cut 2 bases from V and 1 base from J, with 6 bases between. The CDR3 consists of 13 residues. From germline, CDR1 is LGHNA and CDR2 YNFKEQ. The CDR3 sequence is CASSQRVSYEQYF. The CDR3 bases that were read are TGTGCCAGCAGCCAAAGGGTGTCCTACGAG.

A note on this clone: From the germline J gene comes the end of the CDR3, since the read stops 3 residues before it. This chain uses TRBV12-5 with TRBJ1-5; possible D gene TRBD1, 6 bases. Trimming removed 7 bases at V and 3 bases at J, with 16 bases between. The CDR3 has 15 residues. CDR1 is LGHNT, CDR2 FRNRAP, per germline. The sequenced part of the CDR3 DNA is TGTGCTAGTGCCCCTAGCGGGGGGCTCAATCAGCCC. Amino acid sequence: CASAPSGGLNQP. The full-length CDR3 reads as CASAPSGGLNQPQHF.

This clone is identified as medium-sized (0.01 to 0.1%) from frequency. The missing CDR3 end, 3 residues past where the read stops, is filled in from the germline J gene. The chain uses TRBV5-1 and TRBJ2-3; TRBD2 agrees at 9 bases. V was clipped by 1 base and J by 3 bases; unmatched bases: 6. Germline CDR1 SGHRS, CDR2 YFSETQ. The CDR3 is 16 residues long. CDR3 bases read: TGCGCCAGCAGCTTGTATGCGGGAGGGCCTACAGATACG. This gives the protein CASSLYAGGPTDT. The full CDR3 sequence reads CASSLYAGGPTDTQYF. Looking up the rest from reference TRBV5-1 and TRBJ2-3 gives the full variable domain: KAGVTQTPRYLIKTRGQQVTLSCSPISGHRSVSWYQQTPGQGLQFLFEYFSETQRNKGNFPGRFSGRQFSNSRSEMNVSTLELGDSALYLCASSLYAGGPTDTQYFGPGTRLTVL.

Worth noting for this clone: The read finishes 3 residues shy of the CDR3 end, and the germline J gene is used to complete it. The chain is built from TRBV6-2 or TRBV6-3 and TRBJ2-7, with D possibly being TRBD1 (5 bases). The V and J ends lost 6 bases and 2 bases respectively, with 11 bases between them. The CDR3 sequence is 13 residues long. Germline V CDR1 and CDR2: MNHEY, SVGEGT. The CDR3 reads CASRFGQAYEQYF. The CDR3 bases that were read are TGTGCCAGCAGATTCGGACAAGCCTACGAG.